This T cell receptor (beta chain) was sequenced in a study of CD8+ T cells in alopecia areata. Notes on the study in general: Lesional scalp exceeded normal scalp in clonality, especially in alopecia totalis/universalis. Besides other cells, scalp samples also yield sequences of resident alphabeta T cells from normal skin. Possibly because of HLA-related factors, TCR sharing was less clear across patients than in mice.

Turning to this clone: Its matching antigen is unknown.

CDR1 MGHDK and CDR2 SYGVNS come from the germline V gene. The trim removed 3 bases at V and 7 bases at J, leaving 12 bases unmatched. The CDR3 runs 16 residues. cDNA serving as the sequencing template came from extracted, reverse transcribed RNA. Profiled with immunoSEQ multiplex PCR; TCRdb holds only in-frame clones, not every one. The sample has 3,500 to 5,000 clones, about two thirds seen once. The chain couples TRBV25-1 to TRBJ2-4; TRBD2 agrees at 7 bases. Sample: skin. This TCR was recovered from a human donor in good health. The CDR3 protein is CASSEAGAGIGNIQYF. CDR3 coding DNA: TGTGCCAGCAGTGAGGCGGGAGCGGGGATTGGGAACATTCAGTACTTC.